This TCR beta chain was recovered during a study of vaccination and CD4 T cells after COVID-19 (dated by TCRdb to 2022 to 2024). For the wider study: The convalescent cohort comprised six males and four females, including two Hispanic individuals, seven Caucasians, two Asians and one multiracial person. Each participant got two doses of either the Pfizer-BioNTech BNT162b2 vaccine (n=8) or the Moderna mRNA-1273 vaccine (n=2). Post-COVID blood samples were collected from convalescent patients a median of roughly 100 days after diagnosis, with a range of roughly 30 to 161 days. Post-vaccine blood samples were collected a median of around 2.5 months after the second vaccine dose, ranging from about 13 to 241 days. The cultures were stimulated with overlapping spike peptide pools from SARS-CoV-2 and from the common cold coronaviruses HCoV-NL63, HCoV-OC43 and HCoV-229E. In control cultures, a CEFX viral epitope pool was used as positive control, an HIV-1 Nef peptide pool was used as negative control, or no peptide was added. In roughly eleven COVID-19 convalescent patients and several infection-naive healthy vaccine recipients, the spike-specific CD4+ TCR repertoire before mRNA vaccination was compared with the repertoire after mRNA vaccination. In an earlier paper using these donors, memory CD4+ T cell crossreactivity between SARS-CoV-2 and common cold coronavirus spike proteins was assessed at the TCR clonotype level.

The treatment or condition label, read with the paper, signifies: roughly ten-day PBMC culture with coronavirus spike peptide pools or control peptides (ViraFEST assay). CD4+ T cells from unexposed donors were collected before the COVID-19 pandemic (2011-2018). The study used the ViraFEST assay, which expanded antigen-specific T cells with peptide pools and then identified expanded clonotypes by TCR sequencing. PBMCs were cultured at two million per well in IMDM supplemented with about 5% human AB serum and 9 to 10 IU/ml IL-2, with approximately 9.2 ug/ml peptide pools added. Half of the culture medium was replaced with fresh IL-2-containing medium on days 3 and 7. After around 11 days of culture, CD4+ T cells were isolated by negative selection using the EasySep CD4+ T cell isolation kit. As cell number allowed, CD4+ T cells from unexposed donors were tested for reactivity to SARS-CoV-2 S and N and to four common cold coronavirus spike pools. PBMCs were separated from whole blood using Ficoll-Paque Plus gradient centrifugation and then either used fresh or cryopreserved at -140C. Culture conditions were generally each tested in triplicate wells. Leukapheresis product for the unexposed donors was bought commercially.

Libraries were constructed by PCR. TCR sequencing of DNA from cultured CD4+ T cells used the Oncomine TCR Beta short-read assay at the Johns Hopkins FTIC core. The QIAamp micro DNA kit was used to extract genomic DNA from the cultured CD4+ T cells. Oncomine TCR Beta libraries from cultured CD4+ T cells were pooled using unique dual indexes and sequenced on an Illumina iSeq 100. The study's own analysis went as follows. Non-productive sequences were removed, and CDR3s that did not start with C, did not end with F or W, or were shorter than 7 amino acids were discarded. The MANAFEST web application identified antigen-specific clonotypes by comparing peptide-stimulated wells against reference wells and other culture wells. To be called positive, a clone needed an FDR below 0.05, an odds ratio above 5, and a productive frequency above 0.1% in at least two of three replicate wells. Clonotypes that were significantly expanded in both SARS-CoV-2 spike wells and at least one common cold coronavirus spike condition were defined as cross-reactive. Levenshtein distances (stringdist) and unrooted phylogenetic trees (ape) in R version 3.6.1 were used to assess CDR3 homology. The public sequencing data were trimmed at Q25 with fastp and processed into clonotypes with MiXCR by TCRdb, which kept only in-frame beta chains. Rows with one shared CDR3 protein collapse into an entry with the most common genes and DNA. The V and J calls shown here were made by TCRdb, not taken from the authors' results. The sample table lists 9,000 to 10,000 distinct CDR3 sequences, roughly a third of them with a count of one. The biggest ten clones account for approximately 20% of the sample.

With regard to this clonotype: Its antigen target is currently unknown. Base qualities are not provided; no much larger clone lies one nucleotide away.

Overall study results and their limits: Only a relatively small number of convalescent patients were included in the study, and early timepoints following natural infection were not analyzed. In convalescent patients, a median about 84% of post-vaccine SARS-CoV-2-reactive clones were detected only after vaccination, and vaccine-specific priming was suggested by this finding. Of the vaccine-specific clones in convalescent patients, 304 of 307, or nearly all, reacted only to SARS-CoV-2 spike and did not cross-react with common cold coronaviruses. An increase in the median number of SARS-CoV-2-reactive clonotypes from 20 to 25 after infection to 38 after vaccination was observed, but the change was not found to be significant.

CDR1 and CDR2 are read off the germline V gene as MNHEY and SVGAGI. V is clipped by 2 bases and J by 1 base, and the sequence between their germline boundaries is 11 bases long. The CDR3 spans 15 residues, from the cysteine through the phenylalanine. Kept here is only the CDR3 DNA, which spans 45 bases and is read in frame from base 1. The rearrangement joined TRBV6-5 to TRBJ2-5, with a tentative D gene TRBD2 over 7 matching bases. The sequence was obtained from a human donor in good health. The source material was CD4+ T cells from blood, cultured in vitro. Here the CDR3 is given as CASSYGGGPQETQYF. The DNA sequence follows: TGTGCCAGCAGTTACGGGGGGGGCCCCCAAGAGACCCAGTACTTC.